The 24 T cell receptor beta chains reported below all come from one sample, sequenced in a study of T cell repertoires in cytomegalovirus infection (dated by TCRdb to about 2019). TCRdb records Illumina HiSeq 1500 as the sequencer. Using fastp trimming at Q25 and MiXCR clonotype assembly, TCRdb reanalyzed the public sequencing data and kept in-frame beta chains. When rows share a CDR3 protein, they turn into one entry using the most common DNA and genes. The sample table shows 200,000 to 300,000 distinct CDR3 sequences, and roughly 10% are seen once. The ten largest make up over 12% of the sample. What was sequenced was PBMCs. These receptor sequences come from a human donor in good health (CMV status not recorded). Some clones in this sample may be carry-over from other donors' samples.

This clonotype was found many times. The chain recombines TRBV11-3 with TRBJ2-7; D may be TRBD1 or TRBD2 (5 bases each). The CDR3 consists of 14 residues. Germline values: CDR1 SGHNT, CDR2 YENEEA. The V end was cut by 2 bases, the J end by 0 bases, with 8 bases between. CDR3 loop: CASSLRDASYEQYF. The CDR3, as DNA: TGTGCCAGCAGCTTAAGGGACGCCTCCTACGAGCAGTACTTC.

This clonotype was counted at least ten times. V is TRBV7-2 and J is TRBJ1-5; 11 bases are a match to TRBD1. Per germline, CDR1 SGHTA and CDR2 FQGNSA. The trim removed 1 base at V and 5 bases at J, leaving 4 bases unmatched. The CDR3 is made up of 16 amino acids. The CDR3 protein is CASSLVGTGGDQPQHF. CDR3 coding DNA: TGTGCCAGCAGCTTAGTTGGGACAGGGGGAGATCAGCCCCAGCATTTT.

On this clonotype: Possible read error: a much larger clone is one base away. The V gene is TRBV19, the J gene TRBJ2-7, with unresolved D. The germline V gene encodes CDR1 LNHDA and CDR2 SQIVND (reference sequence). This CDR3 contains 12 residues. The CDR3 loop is CAGSTAGYEQYF. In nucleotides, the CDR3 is TGTGCCGGTAGTACCGCAGGATACGAGCAGTACTTC.

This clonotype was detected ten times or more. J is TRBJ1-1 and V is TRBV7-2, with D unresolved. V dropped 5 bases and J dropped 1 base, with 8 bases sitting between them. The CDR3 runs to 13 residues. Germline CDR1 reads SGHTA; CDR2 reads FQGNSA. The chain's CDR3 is CASSRMGNTEAFF. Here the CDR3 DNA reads TGTGCCAGCAGCCGCATGGGGAACACTGAAGCTTTCTTT.

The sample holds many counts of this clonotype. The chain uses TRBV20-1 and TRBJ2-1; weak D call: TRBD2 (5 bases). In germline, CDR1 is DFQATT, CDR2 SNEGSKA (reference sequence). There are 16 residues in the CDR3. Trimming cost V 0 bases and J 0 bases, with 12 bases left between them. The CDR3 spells CSARDPSSSSYNEQFF. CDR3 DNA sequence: TGCAGTGCTAGAGATCCTAGCTCTAGCTCCTACAATGAGCAGTTCTTC.

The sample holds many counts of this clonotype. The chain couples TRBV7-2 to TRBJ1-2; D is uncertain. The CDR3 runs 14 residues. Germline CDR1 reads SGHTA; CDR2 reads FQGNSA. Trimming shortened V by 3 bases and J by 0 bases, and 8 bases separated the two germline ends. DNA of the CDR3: TGTGCCAGCAGCTTCACAGAAACTAACTATGGCTACACCTTC. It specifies CASSFTETNYGYTF.

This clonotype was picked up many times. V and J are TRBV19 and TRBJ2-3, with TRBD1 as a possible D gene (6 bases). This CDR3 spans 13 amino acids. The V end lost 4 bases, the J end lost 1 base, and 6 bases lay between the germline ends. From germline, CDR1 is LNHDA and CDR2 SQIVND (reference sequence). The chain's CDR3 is CASSTGGTDTQYF. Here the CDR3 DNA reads TGTGCCAGTAGTACAGGGGGCACAGATACGCAGTATTTT.

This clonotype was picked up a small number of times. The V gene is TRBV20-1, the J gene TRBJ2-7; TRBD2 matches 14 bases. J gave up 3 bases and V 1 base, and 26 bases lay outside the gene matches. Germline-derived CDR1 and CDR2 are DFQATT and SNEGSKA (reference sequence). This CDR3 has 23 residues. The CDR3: CSARGGGGSTGLGTSGSRYEQYF. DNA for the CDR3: TGCAGTGCTAGAGGAGGGGGGGGGAGTACCGGGCTAGGGACTAGCGGGAGTCGCTACGAGCAGTACTTC.

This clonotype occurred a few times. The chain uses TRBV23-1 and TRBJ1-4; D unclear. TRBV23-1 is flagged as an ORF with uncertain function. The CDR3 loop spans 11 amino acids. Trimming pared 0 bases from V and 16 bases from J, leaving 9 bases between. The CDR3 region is CASSQSMRPFF. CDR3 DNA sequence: TGCGCCAGCAGTCAATCGATGAGACCGTTTTTT.

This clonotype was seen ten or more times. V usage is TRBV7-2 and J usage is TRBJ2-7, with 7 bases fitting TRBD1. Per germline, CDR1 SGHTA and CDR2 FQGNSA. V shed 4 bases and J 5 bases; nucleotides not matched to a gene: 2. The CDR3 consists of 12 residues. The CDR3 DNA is TGTGCCAGCAGCTCAGGGGGACACGAGCAGTACTTC. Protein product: CASSSGGHEQYF.

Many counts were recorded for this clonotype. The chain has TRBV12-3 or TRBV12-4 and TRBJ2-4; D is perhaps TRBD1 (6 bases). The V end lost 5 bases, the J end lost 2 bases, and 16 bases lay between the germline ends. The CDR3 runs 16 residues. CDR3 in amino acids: CASSPANRVPKNIQYF. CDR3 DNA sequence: TGTGCCAGCAGTCCTGCTAACAGGGTACCCAAAAACATTCAGTACTTC.

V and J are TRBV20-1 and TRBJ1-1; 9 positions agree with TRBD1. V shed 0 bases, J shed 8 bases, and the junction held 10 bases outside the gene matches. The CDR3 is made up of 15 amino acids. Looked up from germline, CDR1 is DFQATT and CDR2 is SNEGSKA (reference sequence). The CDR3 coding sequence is TGCAGTGCTAGAGATGGAGGGACAGGGTATACAGAAGCTTTCTTT. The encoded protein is CSARDGGTGYTEAFF.

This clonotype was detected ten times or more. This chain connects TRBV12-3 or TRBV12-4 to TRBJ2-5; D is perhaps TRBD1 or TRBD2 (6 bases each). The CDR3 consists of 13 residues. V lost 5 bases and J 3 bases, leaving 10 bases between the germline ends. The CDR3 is CASSRRGEETQYF. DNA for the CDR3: TGTGCCAGCAGTCGGAGGGGGGAAGAGACCCAGTACTTC.

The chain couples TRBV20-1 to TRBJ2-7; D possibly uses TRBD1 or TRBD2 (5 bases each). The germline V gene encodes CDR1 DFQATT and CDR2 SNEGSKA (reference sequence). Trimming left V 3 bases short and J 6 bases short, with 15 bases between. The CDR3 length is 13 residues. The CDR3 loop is CSASNRIGGEQYF. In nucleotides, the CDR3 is TGCAGTGCTAGTAACCGGATTGGGGGCGAGCAGTACTTC.

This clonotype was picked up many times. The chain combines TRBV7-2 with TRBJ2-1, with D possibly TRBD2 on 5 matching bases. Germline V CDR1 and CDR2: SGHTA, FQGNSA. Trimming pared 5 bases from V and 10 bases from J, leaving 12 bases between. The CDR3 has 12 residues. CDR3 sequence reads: CASSQVAGEQFF. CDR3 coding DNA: TGTGCCAGCAGCCAGGTGGCGGGCGAGCAGTTCTTC.

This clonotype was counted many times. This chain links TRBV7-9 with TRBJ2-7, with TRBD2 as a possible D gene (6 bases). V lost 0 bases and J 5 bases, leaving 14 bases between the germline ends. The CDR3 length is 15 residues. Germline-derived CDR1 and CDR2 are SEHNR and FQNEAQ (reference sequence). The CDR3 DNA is TGTGCCAGCAGCTTAGCGGCCGGGAGATCTGACGAGCAGTACTTC. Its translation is CASSLAAGRSDEQYF.

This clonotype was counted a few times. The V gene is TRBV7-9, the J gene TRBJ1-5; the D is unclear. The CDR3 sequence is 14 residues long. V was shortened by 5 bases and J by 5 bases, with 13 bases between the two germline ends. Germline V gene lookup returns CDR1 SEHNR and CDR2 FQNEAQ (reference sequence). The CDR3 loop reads CASSPAGKHQPQHF. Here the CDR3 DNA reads TGTGCCAGCAGCCCAGCAGGAAAGCATCAGCCCCAGCATTTT.

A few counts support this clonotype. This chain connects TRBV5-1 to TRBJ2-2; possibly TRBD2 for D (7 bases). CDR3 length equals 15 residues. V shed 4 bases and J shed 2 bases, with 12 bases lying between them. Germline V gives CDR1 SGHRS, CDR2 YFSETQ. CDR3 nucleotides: TGCGCCAGCAGCCAGGGGACTACCAACACCGGGGAGCTGTTTTTT. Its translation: CASSQGTTNTGELFF.

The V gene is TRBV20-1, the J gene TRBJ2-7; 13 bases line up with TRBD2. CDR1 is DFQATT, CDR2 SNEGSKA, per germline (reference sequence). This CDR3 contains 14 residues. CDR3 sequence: CSSRTSGRSGEQYF. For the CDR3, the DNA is TGCAGCTCCAGGACTAGCGGGAGATCGGGGGAGCAGTACTTC.

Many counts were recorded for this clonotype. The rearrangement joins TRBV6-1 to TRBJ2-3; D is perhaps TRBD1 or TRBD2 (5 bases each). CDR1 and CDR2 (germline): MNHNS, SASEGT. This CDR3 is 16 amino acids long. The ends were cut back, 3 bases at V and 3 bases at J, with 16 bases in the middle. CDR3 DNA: TGTGCCAGCAGTGAGAGTGTGGGGACGAGGACAGATACGCAGTATTTT. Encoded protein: CASSESVGTRTDTQYF.

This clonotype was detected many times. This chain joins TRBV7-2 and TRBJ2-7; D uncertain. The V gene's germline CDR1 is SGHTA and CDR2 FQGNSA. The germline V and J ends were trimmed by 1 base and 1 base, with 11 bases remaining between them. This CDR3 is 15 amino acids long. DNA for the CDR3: TGTGCCAGCAGCTTAGAAAACGCCCTGTCCTACGAGCAGTACTTC. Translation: CASSLENALSYEQYF.

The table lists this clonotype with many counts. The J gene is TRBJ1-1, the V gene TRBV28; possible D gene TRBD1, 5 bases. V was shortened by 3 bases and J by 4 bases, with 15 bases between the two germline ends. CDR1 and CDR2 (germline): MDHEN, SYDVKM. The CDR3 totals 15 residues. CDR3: CASSLNAGRGTEAFF. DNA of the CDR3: TGTGCCAGCAGTTTGAACGCGGGACGCGGCACTGAAGCTTTCTTT. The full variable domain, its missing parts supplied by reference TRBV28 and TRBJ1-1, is DVKVTQSSRYLVKRTGEKVFLECVQDMDHENMFWYRQDPGLGLRLIYFSYDVKMKEKGDIPEGYSVSREKKERFSLILESASTNQTSMYLCASSLNAGRGTEAFFGQGTRLTVV.

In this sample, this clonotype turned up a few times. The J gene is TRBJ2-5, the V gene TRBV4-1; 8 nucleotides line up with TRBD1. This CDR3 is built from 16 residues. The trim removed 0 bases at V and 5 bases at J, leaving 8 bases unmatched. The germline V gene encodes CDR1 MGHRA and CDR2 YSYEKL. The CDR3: CASSQDGNRGTETQYF. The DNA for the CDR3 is TGCGCCAGCAGCCAAGATGGAAACAGGGGGACGGAGACCCAGTACTTC.

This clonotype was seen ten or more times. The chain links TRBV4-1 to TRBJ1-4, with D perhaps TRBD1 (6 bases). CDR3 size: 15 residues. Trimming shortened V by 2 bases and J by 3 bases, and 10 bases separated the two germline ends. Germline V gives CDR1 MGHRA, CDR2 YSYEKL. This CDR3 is CASSQFGGPNEKLFF. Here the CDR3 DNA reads TGCGCCAGCAGCCAATTCGGGGGGCCTAATGAAAAACTGTTTTTT.